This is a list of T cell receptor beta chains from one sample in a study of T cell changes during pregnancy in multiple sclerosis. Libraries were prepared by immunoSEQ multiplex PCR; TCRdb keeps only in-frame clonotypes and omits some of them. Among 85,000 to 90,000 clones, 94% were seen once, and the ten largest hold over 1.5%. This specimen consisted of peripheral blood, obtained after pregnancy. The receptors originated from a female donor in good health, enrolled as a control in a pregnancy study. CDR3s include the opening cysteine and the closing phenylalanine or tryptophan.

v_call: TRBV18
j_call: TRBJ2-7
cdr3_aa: CASSPGTGKDEQYF

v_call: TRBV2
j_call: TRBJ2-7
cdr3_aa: CASSGQGRGEQYF

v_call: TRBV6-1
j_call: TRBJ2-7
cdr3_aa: CASTGEYEQYF

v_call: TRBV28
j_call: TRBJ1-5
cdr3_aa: CASRNDRVLQPQHF

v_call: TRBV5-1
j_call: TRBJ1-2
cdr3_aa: CASRHTLGQTANYGYTF

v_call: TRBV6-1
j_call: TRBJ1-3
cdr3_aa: CASSGQGSGNTIYF

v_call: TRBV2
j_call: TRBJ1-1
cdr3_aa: CASSDEVNTEAFF

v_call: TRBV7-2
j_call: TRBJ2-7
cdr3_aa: CASSSNRAYEQYF

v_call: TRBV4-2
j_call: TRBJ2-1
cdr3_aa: CASSQSYIAGVFEQFF

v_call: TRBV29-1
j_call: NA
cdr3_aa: CSVLSGSGTSPYEQYF

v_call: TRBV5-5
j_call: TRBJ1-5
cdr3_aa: CASSLTPDQPQHF

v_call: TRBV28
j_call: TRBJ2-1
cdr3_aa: CASSTPSGNHPYRGFF